A selection of T cell receptor beta chains follows, all from one sample in a study of T cell responses to AZD1222 COVID-19 vaccine. The table came from immunoSEQ multiplex PCR; TCRdb's copy has only in-frame clones and leaves some out. The sample includes over 95,000 clones, around nine tenths of them seen just once. The source was peripheral blood, collected on day 0 of AZD1222 vaccination. The receptors stem from an adult in good health. Both conserved end residues are part of each CDR3.

J gene | V gene | CDR3 protein
TRBJ2-3 | TRBV29-1 | CSVAGKLTDTQYF
TRBJ1-1 | TRBV5-1 | CASSLDGYGEAFF
TRBJ2-1 | TRBV20-1 | CSASWTINNEQFF
TRBJ2-7 | TRBV6-5 | CASTWDRGYEQYF
TRBJ2-3 | TRBV30 | CAWDRGPVADTQYF
TRBJ2-7 | TRBV3-1/TRBV3-2 | CASSQGRGGSDEQYF
TRBJ1-3 | TRBV7-9 | CASSLTKGAVRGNTIYF
TRBJ2-5 | TRBV14 | CASSHKVYREETQYF
TRBJ2-3 | TRBV7-6 | CASSLAGTF
TRBJ1-5 | TRBV6-1 | CASSEAVPLGRGNQPQHF
TRBJ1-5 | TRBV27 | CASRQGVNQPQHF
TRBJ2-4 | TRBV6-2/TRBV6-3 | CASSSGGSTKNIQYF
TRBJ2-6 | TRBV10-2 | CASSEETNSGANVLTF
TRBJ2-2 | TRBV25-1 | CASSEARGLGGELFF
TRBJ1-1 | TRBV12-3/TRBV12-4 | CASSLGAHTEAFF
TRBJ2-2 | TRBV7-3 | CASSSRQGGTGELFF
TRBJ1-1 | TRBV29-1 | CSVKTPGMNTEAFF
TRBJ1-1 | TRBV11-1 | CASSLWTDTEAFF
TRBJ1-5 | TRBV10-3 | CAISSGQSNQPQHF
TRBJ1-2 | TRBV9 | CASSVEGTGSYGYTF
TRBJ1-1 | TRBV27 | CASHLQPNTEAFF
TRBJ2-3 | TRBV28 | CASSLSVSTDTQYF
TRBJ1-1 | TRBV7-9 | CASSTNRGRGPTEAFF
TRBJ2-7 | TRBV19 | CASSSTGTASSEQYF
TRBJ1-2 | TRBV2 | CASSDSESAYGYTF
TRBJ1-4 | TRBV28 | CASSTNTGGSSSNEKLFF
TRBJ1-5 | TRBV10-3 | CAISTGEQPQHF
TRBJ1-2 | TRBV18 | CASSPYVKGNYGYTF
TRBJ1-5 | TRBV6-1 | CASSDPSGVSNQPQHF
TRBJ1-1 | TRBV6-5 | CASRRPGGNTEAFF
TRBJ2-7 | TRBV9 | CASSVGDQPLIYEQYF
TRBJ2-7 | TRBV28 | CASSSSPPYKWFEQYF
TRBJ2-5 | TRBV11-1 | CASSSGQQETQYF
TRBJ1-1 | TRBV5-1 | CASSLRTNTEAFF
TRBJ2-5 | TRBV28 | CASSFNAAPQTQYF
TRBJ1-2 | TRBV12-3/TRBV12-4 | CASSFRYGYTF
TRBJ1-1 | TRBV28 | CASLGGPLNTEAFF
TRBJ1-6 | TRBV11-2 | CASSSTGYSPLHF
TRBJ2-2 | TRBV7-3 | CASSFTPGQALTGELFF
TRBJ2-1 | TRBV25-1 | CASSYSGNTYNEQFF
TRBJ2-3 | TRBV28 | CASSLIGSGDTQYF
TRBJ1-6 | TRBV27 | CASSLLATGALHF
TRBJ1-1 | TRBV7-6 | CASSLAGPGQAMNTEAFF
TRBJ1-6 | TRBV25-1 | CASSTTGQGNSPLHF
TRBJ1-6 | TRBV27 | CASSFRRDTSLTLHF
TRBJ2-3 | TRBV7-3 | CASSLSVVETDTQYF
TRBJ2-7 | TRBV6-5 | CATDPGVAGVEQYF
TRBJ2-1 | TRBV11-1 | CASSPTIGNEQFF
TRBJ2-7 | TRBV5-1 | CASSGASGPTEQYF
TRBJ1-2 | TRBV6-6 | CASRPDMIYGYTF
TRBJ1-4 | TRBV2 | CASSVEINEKLFF
TRBJ1-1 | TRBV30 | CAWSPNGLMNTEAFF
TRBJ1-1 | TRBV5-1 | CASSSGSLMNTEAFF